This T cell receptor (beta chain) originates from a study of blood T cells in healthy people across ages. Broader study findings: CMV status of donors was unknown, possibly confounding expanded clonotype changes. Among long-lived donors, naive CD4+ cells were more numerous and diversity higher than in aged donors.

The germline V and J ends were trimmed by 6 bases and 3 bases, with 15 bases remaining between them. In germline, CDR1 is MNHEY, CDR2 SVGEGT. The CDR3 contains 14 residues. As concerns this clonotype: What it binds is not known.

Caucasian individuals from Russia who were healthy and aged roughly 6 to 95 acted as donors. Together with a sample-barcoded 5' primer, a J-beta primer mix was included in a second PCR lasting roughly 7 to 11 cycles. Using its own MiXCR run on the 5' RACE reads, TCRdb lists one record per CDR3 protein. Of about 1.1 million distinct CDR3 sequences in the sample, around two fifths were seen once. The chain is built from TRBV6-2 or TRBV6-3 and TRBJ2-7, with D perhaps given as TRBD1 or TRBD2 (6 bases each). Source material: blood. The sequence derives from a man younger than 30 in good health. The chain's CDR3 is CASRRGTLIYEQYF. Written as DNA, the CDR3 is TGTGCCAGCAGAAGGGGGACTCTTATCTACGAGCAGTACTTC.